The TCR beta chain under discussion was sequenced for a study of shared clonotypes between healthy human individuals. Germline V lookup: CDR1 KGHSH, CDR2 LQKENI. V lost 2 bases, J lost 10 bases, and 12 bases lay in between. The CDR3 spans 14 residues. Every subset had its genomic DNA shared out evenly among several immunoSEQ plates. TCRdb's copy holds only in-frame clones and misses some; the assay was immunoSEQ multiplex PCR. Among over a million clones listed, approximately 72% were seen once. This TCR was sampled from a man aged 18-30 years in good health. The chain combines TRBV18 with TRBJ1-6; D is perhaps TRBD1 (5 bases). Sequenced sample: memory CD4+ T cells sorted from blood. Subset of the sample: CD45RA-negative fraction. CDR3 in amino acids: CASSPMGEGSPLHF. The CDR3 DNA follows: TGTGCCAGCTCACCAATGGGGGAGGGATCACCCCTCCACTTT.